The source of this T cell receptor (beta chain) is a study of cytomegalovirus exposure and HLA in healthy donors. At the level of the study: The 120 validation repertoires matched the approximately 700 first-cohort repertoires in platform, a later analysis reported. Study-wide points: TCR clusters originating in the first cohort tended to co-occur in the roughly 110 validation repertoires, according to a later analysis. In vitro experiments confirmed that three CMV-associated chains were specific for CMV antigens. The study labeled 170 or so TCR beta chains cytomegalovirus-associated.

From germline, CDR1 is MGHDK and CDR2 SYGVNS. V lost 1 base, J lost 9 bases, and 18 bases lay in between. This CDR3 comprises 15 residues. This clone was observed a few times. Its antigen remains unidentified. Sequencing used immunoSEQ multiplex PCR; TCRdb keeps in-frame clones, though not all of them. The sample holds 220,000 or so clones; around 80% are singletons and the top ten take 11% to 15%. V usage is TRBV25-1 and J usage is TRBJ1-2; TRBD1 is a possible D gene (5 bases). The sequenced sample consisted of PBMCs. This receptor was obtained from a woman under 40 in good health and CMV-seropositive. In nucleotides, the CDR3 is TGTGCCAGCAGTGAATTCGACTTCATTGGGACCCGCTACACCTTC. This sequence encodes CASSEFDFIGTRYTF.